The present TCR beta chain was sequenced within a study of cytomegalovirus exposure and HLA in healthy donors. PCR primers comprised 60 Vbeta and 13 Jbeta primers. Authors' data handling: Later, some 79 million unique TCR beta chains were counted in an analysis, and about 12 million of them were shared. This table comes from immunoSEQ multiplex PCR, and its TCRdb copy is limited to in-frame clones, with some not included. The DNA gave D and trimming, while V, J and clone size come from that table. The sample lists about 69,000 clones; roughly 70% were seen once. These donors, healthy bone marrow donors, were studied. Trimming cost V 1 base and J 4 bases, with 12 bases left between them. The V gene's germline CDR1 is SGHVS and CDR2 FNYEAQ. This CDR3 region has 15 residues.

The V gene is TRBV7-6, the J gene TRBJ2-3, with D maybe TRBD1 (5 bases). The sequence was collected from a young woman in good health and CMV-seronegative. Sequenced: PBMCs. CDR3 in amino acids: CASSLEAGSADTQYF. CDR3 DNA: TGTGCCAGCAGCTTAGAGGCAGGGTCTGCAGATACGCAGTATTTT.